The text below deals with one TCR beta chain. Its antigen remains unknown. CDR3 length: 16 residues. Per germline, CDR1 MDHEN and CDR2 SYDVKM. The V gene end was trimmed by 5 bases and the J gene end by 1 base; junction bases not matched to a gene: 4. The entry originates in a study of cytomegalovirus exposure and HLA in healthy donors. 13 Jbeta primers and 60 Vbeta primers were used for the PCR. The assay was immunoSEQ multiplex PCR, and TCRdb's table has in-frame clones only and misses some. Here the sample spans over 150,000 clones, more than 80% being singletons. Points from the study as a whole: Most CMV-associated TCR beta chains appeared HLA-restricted in a later analysis. Specific recognition of CMV antigens was confirmed in vitro for a few chains (all CMV-associated). A missense variant in DCLRE1C was later tied to TCR beta V- and J-gene trimming.

Sequences were obtained from PBMCs. The receptor was isolated from a woman aged 45-65 years in good health and CMV-seronegative. The chain is built from TRBV28 and TRBJ2-2, with 10 bases fitting TRBD1. The CDR3 reads CASSLRTGGNTGELFF. The CDR3 DNA reads TGTGCCAGCAGTCTACGGACAGGGGGGAACACCGGGGAGCTGTTTTTT.